This entry lists 16 T cell receptor beta chains sequenced from one sample in a study of cytomegalovirus exposure and HLA in healthy donors. The PCR contained 60 Vbeta and 13 Jbeta primers. Data came from immunoSEQ multiplex PCR; TCRdb stores just in-frame clones and leaves some out. There are over 100,000 clones in the sample; around 74% occur only once, and 4.8% lies in the top ten. The material sequenced was PBMCs. The source of these receptors is a man aged 30 to 45 in good health and CMV-seropositive.

This clone was seen once. The chain combines TRBV4-2 with TRBJ2-1; 10 nucleotides agree with TRBD2. The CDR3 runs 14 residues. Germline V gene lookup returns CDR1 LGHNA and CDR2 YNFKEQ. V shed 0 bases, J shed 12 bases, and the junction held 5 bases outside the gene matches. The CDR3 loop reads CASSQDRRTSGQFF. The CDR3 DNA is TGTGCCAGCAGCCAAGATCGGAGGACTAGCGGGCAGTTCTTC.

The CDR3, as DNA: TGCGCCAGCAGCCAAGAAATAGGGAGAAACAATCAGCCCCAGCATTTT. Its translation: CASSQEIGRNNQPQHF. The rearrangement links TRBV4-1 to TRBJ1-5; D call uncertain. CDR1 and CDR2 (germline): MGHRA, YSYEKL. V was trimmed by 0 bases and J by 3 bases, leaving 12 bases between them. This CDR3 comprises 16 residues.

The rearrangement uses TRBV28 and TRBJ2-5; D unresolved. The V end was cut by 6 bases, the J end by 3 bases, with 2 bases between. Germline loops: CDR1 MDHEN, CDR2 SYDVKM. The CDR3 is 10 residues long. CDR3 sequence reads: CASSEETQYF. The CDR3, as DNA: TGTGCCAGCAGCGAAGAGACCCAGTACTTC.

The chain joins TRBV5-6 to TRBJ1-5; tentatively, D is TRBD1 (5 bases). The CDR3 spans 15 residues. Germline V gives CDR1 SGHDT, CDR2 YYEEEE. Trimming removed 0 bases from V and 5 bases from J, with 12 bases in between. CDR3 DNA: TGTGCCAGCAGCTTGGTCAGGGATCGAGATCAGCCCCAGCATTTT. Protein product: CASSLVRDRDQPQHF.

The chain carries TRBV29-1 and TRBJ2-1, with TRBD2 identical over 9 bases. V trimming: 3 bases; J trimming: 8 bases; junction bases outside the gene matches: 8. Per the germline V gene, CDR1 is SQVTM and CDR2 is ANQGSEA. This CDR3 contains 14 residues. The CDR3 is CSVEARASGDEQFF. CDR3 in DNA: TGCAGCGTTGAGGCCCGGGCTAGCGGGGATGAGCAGTTCTTC.

This chain uses TRBV5-1 with TRBJ2-5; 7 nucleotides line up with TRBD1. The CDR3 length is 12 residues. Germline V lookup: CDR1 SGHRS, CDR2 YFSETQ. Unmatched junction bases numbered 6, after V lost 2 bases and J lost 11 bases. The CDR3 here is CASSLTGDGQYF. CDR3 nucleotides: TGCGCCAGCAGCTTAACAGGGGATGGGCAGTACTTC.

The chain uses TRBV5-1 and TRBJ2-5; D may be TRBD1 (6 bases). CDR3 size: 14 residues. Trimming cost V 4 bases and J 4 bases, with 14 bases left between them. Germline-derived CDR1 and CDR2 are SGHRS and YFSETQ. The DNA of the CDR3 is TGCGCCAGCAGCAGTACAGGGATGGGAGAGACCCAGTACTTC. Its protein is CASSSTGMGETQYF.

The J gene is TRBJ1-1, the V gene TRBV9; D remains ambiguous. The CDR3 covers 14 residues. V lost 3 bases, J lost 6 bases, and 15 bases lay in between. Germline lookup yields CDR1 SGDLS and CDR2 YYNGEE. The CDR3 DNA follows: TGTGCCAGCAGCGGCGGAAGTGTTACGGCTGAAGCTTTCTTT. Translating it yields CASSGGSVTAEAFF. The full variable domain, in which reference TRBV9 and TRBJ1-1 provide the parts outside the CDR3, is DSGVTQTPKHLITATGQRVTLRCSPRSGDLSVYWYQQSLDQGLQFLIQYYNGEERAKGNILERFSAQQFPDLHSELNLSSLELGDSALYFCASSGGSVTAEAFFGQGTRLTVV.

The V gene is TRBV18, the J gene TRBJ1-4; TRBD1 might be the D (5 bases). This CDR3 has 15 residues. Germline CDR1 is KGHSH and CDR2 is LQKENI. V was trimmed by 1 base and J by 2 bases, leaving 8 bases between them. CDR3 protein: CASSPQQGTNEKLFF. CDR3 coding DNA: TGTGCCAGCTCACCACAGCAGGGTACTAATGAAAAACTGTTTTTT.

CDR3 amino acids: CASSPGQGAYEQYF. The CDR3 DNA is TGTGCCAGCTCACCGGGACAGGGGGCGTACGAGCAGTACTTC. This chain joins TRBV18 and TRBJ2-7; the match to TRBD1 covers 12 bases. This CDR3 spans 14 amino acids. The J segment lost 4 bases and the V segment lost 3 bases, leaving 1 base of the junction unmatched. Germline CDR1 reads KGHSH; CDR2 reads LQKENI.

The V gene is TRBV6-1, the J gene TRBJ2-1; tentatively, D is TRBD2 (5 bases). The length of the CDR3 is 13 residues. Germline values: CDR1 MNHNS, CDR2 SASEGT. Trimming left V 6 bases short and J 7 bases short, with 13 bases between. CDR3 DNA: TGTGCCAGCAGCCTCACGGGAAAGAATGAGCAGTTCTTC. This encodes CASSLTGKNEQFF.

The chain joins TRBV7-9 to TRBJ1-4, with 9 bases that match TRBD1. V shed 3 bases and J 0 bases; nucleotides not matched to a gene: 11. The CDR3 loop spans 19 amino acids. Germline V CDR1 and CDR2: SEHNR, FQNEAQ (reference sequence). CDR3 region: CASSFPGQGSITTNEKLFF. In DNA form, the CDR3 reads TGTGCCAGCAGCTTCCCGGGACAGGGCTCGATTACAACTAATGAAAAACTGTTTTTT.

The CDR3 region is CASRSGGLSGDTQYF. The CDR3 DNA sequence: TGTGCCAGCAGAAGCGGGGGCCTCAGTGGAGATACGCAGTATTTT. The V and J genes are TRBV2 and TRBJ2-3, with 8 bases aligning to TRBD2. Germline V gene data show CDR1 as SNHLY and CDR2 as FYNNEI. The junction had 10 bases not matched to a gene; V was cut back by 6 bases and J by 5 bases. The CDR3 sequence is 15 residues long.

This clone was seen more than once but under ten times. The chain employs TRBV6-1 and TRBJ2-7, with 7 bases fitting TRBD1. This CDR3 has 14 residues. After removal of 4 bases from V and 3 bases from J, the junction contained 6 bases not matched to a gene. CDR1 is MNHNS, CDR2 SASEGT, per germline. CDR3 loop: CASSGQGFHYEQYF. The CDR3 DNA reads as TGTGCCAGCAGTGGACAGGGTTTTCACTACGAGCAGTACTTC.

In this sample, this clone turned up a few times. The chain uses TRBV9 and TRBJ2-4; the match to TRBD1 covers 9 bases. Germline V gene lookup returns CDR1 SGDLS and CDR2 YYNGEE. V gave up 0 bases and J gave up 4 bases; unmatched junction bases: 2. CDR3 length equals 15 residues. The DNA for the CDR3 is TGTGCCAGCAGCGTAGGTGGGACAGGGAAAAACATTCAGTACTTC. It specifies CASSVGGTGKNIQYF.

The chain uses TRBV19 and TRBJ2-6; maybe TRBD1 (6 bases). Germline V CDR1 and CDR2: LNHDA, SQIVND (reference sequence). V was clipped by 5 bases and J by 2 bases, with 16 bases between them. This CDR3 region has 17 residues. The CDR3 DNA is TGTGCCAGTAGTTTACAGGGAAGGATCCCTGGGGCCAACGTCCTGACTTTC. It codes for CASSLQGRIPGANVLTF.